Listed below are T cell receptor beta chains from one sample, sequenced in a study of blood T cell repertoires in COVID-19. The assay was immunoSEQ multiplex PCR, and TCRdb's table has in-frame clones only and misses some. The repertoire includes about 410,000 clones, 85% to 90% of them detected once, and 1.5% to 2% sits in the top ten. The source material was PBMCs or T cells enriched from blood (not recorded which). These receptors were taken from a woman in her twenties or thirties who had recovered from COVID-19. Both conserved end residues are part of each CDR3. The order of the fields is J gene, CDR3 length, V gene, CDR3 protein.

J gene: TRBJ1-1
CDR3 length: 14
V gene: TRBV28
CDR3 protein: CASKRGDMNTEAFF

J gene: TRBJ2-1
CDR3 length: 14
V gene: TRBV6-4
CDR3 protein: CASSLADGYNEQFF

J gene: TRBJ1-3
CDR3 length: 17
V gene: TRBV3-1/TRBV3-2
CDR3 protein: CASSHDVTGYGGNTIYF

J gene: TRBJ2-5
CDR3 length: 17
V gene: TRBV5-1
CDR3 protein: CASSLVRTSGGEETQYF

J gene: TRBJ2-2
CDR3 length: 16
V gene: TRBV27
CDR3 protein: CASSLPGGRRTGELFF

J gene: TRBJ1-2
CDR3 length: 11
V gene: TRBV10-3
CDR3 protein: CAISESRRFTF

J gene: TRBJ2-1
CDR3 length: 13
V gene: TRBV27
CDR3 protein: CASSMNRGHEQFF

J gene: TRBJ1-5
CDR3 length: 16
V gene: TRBV5-1
CDR3 protein: CASSLGLQGEHQPQHF

J gene: TRBJ2-7
CDR3 length: 14
V gene: TRBV11-2
CDR3 protein: CASSWGQGGYEQYF

J gene: TRBJ2-2
CDR3 length: 13
V gene: TRBV5-4
CDR3 protein: CGMLAVNTGELFF

J gene: TRBJ2-5
CDR3 length: 14
V gene: TRBV9
CDR3 protein: CASSVEGGGETQYF

J gene: TRBJ2-7
CDR3 length: 13
V gene: TRBV14
CDR3 protein: CASSLGSPYEQYF

J gene: TRBJ1-1
CDR3 length: 13
V gene: TRBV11-2
CDR3 protein: CASSLESNTEAFF

J gene: TRBJ1-1
CDR3 length: 15
V gene: TRBV3-1/TRBV3-2
CDR3 protein: CASSHLTGGNTEAFF

J gene: TRBJ2-1
CDR3 length: 15
V gene: TRBV6-1
CDR3 protein: CASSETSVRGGEQFF

J gene: TRBJ2-7
CDR3 length: 14
V gene: TRBV5-8
CDR3 protein: CASSLQVNSYEQYF

J gene: TRBJ1-1
CDR3 length: 15
V gene: TRBV5-1
CDR3 protein: CASRDSRAGGTEAFF

J gene: TRBJ2-3
CDR3 length: 18
V gene: TRBV3-1/TRBV3-2
CDR3 protein: CASSQVRPGLRVTDTQYF

J gene: TRBJ1-4
CDR3 length: 14
V gene: TRBV18
CDR3 protein: CASSPQGGDSLIPF

J gene: TRBJ1-6
CDR3 length: 14
V gene: TRBV14
CDR3 protein: CASSLSSYNSPLHF

J gene: TRBJ1-1
CDR3 length: 14
V gene: TRBV7-8
CDR3 protein: CASSFAGENTEAFF

J gene: TRBJ1-5
CDR3 length: 15
V gene: TRBV2
CDR3 protein: CASRMDRGGNQPQHF

J gene: TRBJ2-7
CDR3 length: 14
V gene: TRBV6-6
CDR3 protein: CASSQLDRSYEQYF

J gene: TRBJ2-5
CDR3 length: 16
V gene: TRBV19
CDR3 protein: CASSTTGAGGKETQYF

J gene: TRBJ2-1
CDR3 length: 15
V gene: TRBV7-3
CDR3 protein: CASSLSQAGANEQFF

J gene: TRBJ1-5
CDR3 length: 14
V gene: TRBV18
CDR3 protein: CASSPQGADQPQHF

J gene: TRBJ2-1
CDR3 length: 15
V gene: TRBV13
CDR3 protein: CASSLGLYGVSEQFF

J gene: TRBJ2-5
CDR3 length: 16
V gene: TRBV27
CDR3 protein: CASQHLKAGGAETQYF

J gene: TRBJ2-7
CDR3 length: 13
V gene: TRBV6-5
CDR3 protein: CASRRASSYEQYF

J gene: TRBJ2-5
CDR3 length: 15
V gene: TRBV28
CDR3 protein: CASNPTSGSYETQYF

J gene: TRBJ1-5
CDR3 length: 15
V gene: TRBV4-3
CDR3 protein: CASSQATGGNQPQHF

J gene: TRBJ2-1
CDR3 length: 14
V gene: TRBV28
CDR3 protein: CASSRKDTYNEQFF

J gene: TRBJ2-7
CDR3 length: 17
V gene: TRBV7-9
CDR3 protein: CASSATPPGQPSYEQYF

J gene: TRBJ2-2
CDR3 length: 16
V gene: TRBV9
CDR3 protein: CASSVEGQGFTGELFF

J gene: TRBJ1-3
CDR3 length: 11
V gene: TRBV20-1
CDR3 protein: CSAAEGNTIYF

J gene: TRBJ2-7
CDR3 length: 13
V gene: TRBV5-6
CDR3 protein: CASSLAPRDRIDF

J gene: TRBJ1-1
CDR3 length: 16
V gene: TRBV5-4
CDR3 protein: CASSLERGPMNTEAFF

J gene: TRBJ1-6
CDR3 length: 15
V gene: TRBV27
CDR3 protein: CASRGAGDPNSPLHF

J gene: TRBJ2-7
CDR3 length: 14
V gene: TRBV25-1
CDR3 protein: CASSGTGESNEQYF

J gene: TRBJ1-3
CDR3 length: 14
V gene: TRBV5-4
CDR3 protein: CASSLNGDGNTIYF

J gene: TRBJ2-1
CDR3 length: 16
V gene: TRBV27
CDR3 protein: CASSLLPLAASHEQFF

J gene: TRBJ2-3
CDR3 length: 16
V gene: TRBV5-8
CDR3 protein: CASSLGLRGIKLEQYF

J gene: TRBJ2-1
CDR3 length: 15
V gene: TRBV7-3
CDR3 protein: CASSLNPSSYNEQFF

J gene: TRBJ2-7
CDR3 length: 13
V gene: TRBV12-3/TRBV12-4
CDR3 protein: CASSQDRVDEQYF

J gene: TRBJ2-7
CDR3 length: 12
V gene: TRBV2
CDR3 protein: CASSRQGGEQYF

J gene: TRBJ2-5
CDR3 length: 15
V gene: TRBV7-7
CDR3 protein: CASSAMRAGRETQYF

J gene: TRBJ1-2
CDR3 length: 14
V gene: TRBV27
CDR3 protein: CASSFSDRAYGYTF

J gene: TRBJ2-3
CDR3 length: 16
V gene: TRBV5-5
CDR3 protein: CASSVGLAGTTDTQYF

J gene: TRBJ1-2
CDR3 length: 14
V gene: TRBV28
CDR3 protein: CASGGAGQTYGYTF

J gene: TRBJ2-7
CDR3 length: 14
V gene: TRBV4-1
CDR3 protein: CASRVGTADYEQYF

J gene: TRBJ1-2
CDR3 length: 13
V gene: TRBV19
CDR3 protein: CASSSDRDWGYTF

J gene: TRBJ2-1
CDR3 length: 15
V gene: TRBV6-5
CDR3 protein: CASILAGGPYGEQFF

J gene: TRBJ1-2
CDR3 length: 18
V gene: TRBV7-9
CDR3 protein: CASSLSFRGGQANYGYTF